The clone carrying this T cell receptor (beta chain) was observed many times. The sample comes from a study of early T cells in non-severe SARS-CoV-2 infection. Via MiXCR, TCRdb re-called the 5' RACE reads, giving one row per CDR3 protein. The data hold tens of thousands of distinct CDR3 sequences, with 12% observed a single time. Germline V gene lookup returns CDR1 KGHDR and CDR2 SFDVKD. With 8 bases clipped from V and 7 bases from J, the junction kept 6 bases outside the gene matches. This CDR3 is built from 13 residues. The chain carries TRBV24-1 and TRBJ2-1; 8 bases fit TRBD1. The sequence came from an adult who was a healthcare worker with PCR-confirmed SARS-CoV-2 infection or an uninfected control (not recorded which). Sequencing was performed on whole blood. In nucleotides, the CDR3 is TGTGCCACCAAGCAGGGGGCCGGGAATGAGCAGTTCTTC. Translating gives CATKQGAGNEQFF.